The entry below describes one TCR beta chain. Its antigen remains unidentified. This sample stems from a study of T cell responses to AZD1222 COVID-19 vaccine. TCRdb keeps only in-frame clones here, not all; method: immunoSEQ multiplex PCR. The sample consists of some 160,000 clones, approximately 92% of them appearing once. CDR1 and CDR2 (germline): MNHEY, SVGAGI. V was clipped by 6 bases and J by 5 bases, with 10 bases between them. This CDR3 has 12 residues. General study results and limits: Clonal diversity was possibly underestimated, and white British individuals and females predominated among donors. Reportedly, nearly half the spike-specific TCRs target unmutated variant regions. Seropositivity was recorded at baseline in only a handful of AZD1222 recipients.

This chain joins TRBV6-5 and TRBJ2-5; D gene ambiguous. The TCR comes from an adult in good health. Sequencing was performed on peripheral blood, taken on day 0 of AZD1222 vaccination. The CDR3 protein is CASRVPAETQYF. CDR3 nucleotides: TGTGCCAGCAGGGTCCCGGCGGAGACCCAGTACTTC.